This TCR beta chain stems from a study of T cells in Graves' hyperthyroidism and ophthalmopathy. Those patients with uncontrolled infection, other autoimmune disease, pregnancy or lactation were excluded. About 10 ml of fresh peripheral blood supplied the PBMCs. This clonotype has ten or more counts. Germline V gene data show CDR1 as MDHEN and CDR2 as SYDVKM. With 3 bases clipped from V and 8 bases from J, the junction kept 27 bases outside the gene matches. CDR3 length: 21 amino acids. Amplified TCR beta CDR3 regions derived from RNA transcripts. Initially, a first-round RT-PCR of the TCR CDR3 employed the HTBI primer set. TCRdb used MiXCR to reprocess the multiplex PCR reads, holding one entry per CDR3 protein. The sample consists of nearly 600,000 distinct CDR3 sequences, 12% to 15% of them appearing once.

V is TRBV28 and J is TRBJ1-4, with 7 bases that match TRBD1. The origin of this receptor is a woman aged 18-35 years with Graves' ophthalmopathy. Sequenced material: blood. In DNA, the CDR3 is TGTGCCAGCAGTTTCTTACCCACCGAAGACAGGGATAAAGATTCTTCCGAAAAACTGTTTTTT. It is translated as CASSFLPTEDRDKDSSEKLFF.